This TCR beta chain was recovered during a study of CD8+ T cells in alopecia areata. In the case of this clone: Its antigen is unidentified.

Sequencing used cDNA as its template, made by extracting RNA and reverse transcribing it. Some clones are missing from TCRdb's copy, which holds only in-frame ones; the method was immunoSEQ multiplex PCR. The sample shows about 120,000 clones, less than 80% of them seen only once. Study results and limitations: It was lesional scalp, especially alopecia totalis/universalis, that showed higher clonality than normal scalp. In patients, TCRs were shared less clearly than in mice, and HLA may possibly be involved.

In germline, CDR1 is SEHNR, CDR2 FQNEAQ (reference sequence). V was pared by 4 bases and J by 5 bases, with 14 bases between. The CDR3 consists of 14 residues. The source material was CD4+ T cells sorted from blood. The J gene is TRBJ1-2, the V gene TRBV7-9; no definite D call. The clonotype originates from a human donor in good health. CDR3 sequence: CASSSRTTIYGYTF. CDR3 sequence (DNA): TGTGCCAGCAGCTCGCGAACTACGATTTATGGCTACACCTTC.